The text below deals with one T cell receptor (beta chain). Its antigen is currently unknown. This record belongs to a study of T cell responses to AZD1222 COVID-19 vaccine. The CDR3 length is 16 residues. Germline V CDR1 and CDR2: SGHDT, YYEEEE. V lost 0 bases, J lost 4 bases, and 16 bases lay in between. Overall study findings and caveats: The donor group comprised mostly white British people and more females; the analysis possibly underestimated clonal diversity.

Clones were sequenced by immunoSEQ multiplex PCR, and TCRdb holds only the in-frame ones, with some missing. This table holds approximately 60,000 clones, roughly 70% found once. The chain has TRBV5-6 and TRBJ1-1; weak D call: TRBD1 (5 bases). The sequences come from peripheral blood, collected on day 0 of AZD1222 vaccination. This receptor was identified in an adult in good health. The CDR3 here is CASSLDGRVRATEAFF. CDR3 nucleotides: TGTGCCAGCAGCTTGGATGGCAGGGTGCGGGCCACTGAAGCTTTCTTT.